The 15 T cell receptor beta chains below come from one sample, sequenced in a study of shared clonotypes between healthy human individuals. TCRdb's table, derived via immunoSEQ multiplex PCR, lists solely in-frame clones and lacks some. The profile shows under 1,900,000 clones, approximately 98.5% of them singletons. Sequenced material: naive CD4+ T cells sorted from blood. As for subset: CD45RA+ positively selected. The receptor source for this set is a man aged 25 to 40 in good health.

This chain links TRBV4-1 with TRBJ1-5, with D possibly TRBD1 on 6 matching bases. The V and J ends lost 4 bases and 0 bases respectively, with 22 bases between them. The CDR3 has 19 residues. Germline V lookup: CDR1 MGHRA, CDR2 YSYEKL. This chain's CDR3 is CASSPRLTGWMDSNQPQHF. CDR3 bases: TGCGCCAGCAGCCCCCGCTTAACAGGGTGGATGGATAGCAATCAGCCCCAGCATTTT.

The chain is built from TRBV7-2 and TRBJ2-4; 11 bases fit TRBD2. Germline trimming cut 1 base from V and 0 bases from J; bases unmatched to any gene: 8. Per germline, CDR1 SGHTA and CDR2 FQGNSA. The CDR3 runs to 19 residues. CDR3 sequence reads: CASSLVRTSGFLAKNIQYF. The CDR3 DNA follows: TGTGCCAGCAGCTTAGTGCGGACTAGCGGGTTCCTAGCCAAAAACATTCAGTACTTC.

The chain carries TRBV19 and TRBJ2-1; D perhaps matches TRBD1 (7 bases). V dropped 5 bases and J dropped 6 bases, with 11 bases sitting between them. Per the germline V gene, CDR1 is LNHDA and CDR2 is SQIVND (reference sequence). This CDR3 region has 13 residues. In nucleotides, the CDR3 is TGTGCCAGTAGTTTGCAGGGGGGCAATGAGCAGTTCTTC. This codes for CASSLQGGNEQFF.

V gene TRBV7-9 combines with J gene TRBJ2-7; a weak D match, TRBD1 (6 bases). Per germline, CDR1 SEHNR and CDR2 FQNEAQ (reference sequence). Trimming stripped 6 bases from V and 2 bases from J, with 17 bases between. This CDR3 is 15 amino acids long. The CDR3: CASSSTGSLPYEQYF. In DNA form, the CDR3 reads TGTGCCAGCAGTTCTACAGGGTCGTTACCCTACGAGCAGTACTTC.

As regards this clone: The sample contains more than one DNA sequence encoding this CDR3. The V and J genes are TRBV28 and TRBJ2-7, with D unclear. The CDR3 loop spans 11 amino acids. The germline V gene encodes CDR1 MDHEN and CDR2 SYDVKM. V lost 4 bases, J lost 3 bases, and 4 bases lay in between. The chain's CDR3 is CASSSHYEQYF. The CDR3 DNA follows: TGTGCCAGCAGTTCCCACTACGAGCAGTACTTC.

The chain links TRBV19 to TRBJ2-5; a possible D gene is TRBD2 (6 bases). Per germline, CDR1 LNHDA and CDR2 SQIVND (reference sequence). V was clipped by 4 bases and J by 5 bases, with 14 bases between them. The CDR3 extends over 14 amino acids. The CDR3 sequence is CASSNRGSQETQYF. DNA for the CDR3: TGTGCCAGTAGTAACCGGGGGTCCCAGGAGACCCAGTACTTC. Full variable domain (rest looked up from reference TRBV19 and TRBJ2-5): DGGITQSPKYLFRKEGQNVTLSCEQNLNHDAMYWYRQDPGQGLRLIYYSQIVNDFQKGDIAEGYSVSREKKESFPLTVTSAQKNPTAFYLCASSNRGSQETQYFGPGTRLLVL.

As to this clone: This sample includes further DNA sequences coding for the same CDR3. This chain links TRBV20-1 with TRBJ2-4; D is unresolved. V dropped 6 bases and J dropped 1 base, with 4 bases sitting between them. CDR3 length: 11 amino acids. The V gene's germline CDR1 is DFQATT and CDR2 SNEGSKA (reference sequence). In DNA form, the CDR3 reads TGCAGTGCCAGTGCCAAAAACATTCAGTACTTC. Protein: CSASAKNIQYF.

The rearrangement joins TRBV28 to TRBJ2-5; tentative D call: TRBD2 (6 bases). V was clipped by 5 bases and J by 4 bases, with 17 bases between them. CDR3 length: 15 amino acids. CDR1 and CDR2 from the germline V gene are MDHEN and SYDVKM. The CDR3 here is CASSPRRSSGETQYF. The CDR3 coding sequence is TGTGCCAGCAGTCCTAGGAGGAGTAGCGGAGAGACCCAGTACTTC.

The chain carries TRBV5-1 and TRBJ2-5; 12 positions match TRBD2. V lost 4 bases, J lost 5 bases, and 6 bases stayed unmatched. The germline CDR1 and CDR2 sequences are SGHRS and YFSETQ. CDR3 size: 15 residues. The CDR3 loop is CASSKTSGSYETQYF. For the CDR3, the DNA is TGCGCCAGCAGCAAGACTAGCGGGAGCTATGAGACCCAGTACTTC.

The J gene is TRBJ2-3, the V gene TRBV28, with D perhaps matching TRBD2 (6 bases). The CDR3 contains 17 residues. V dropped 7 bases and J dropped 3 bases, with 23 bases sitting between them. Germline V gene lookup returns CDR1 MDHEN and CDR2 SYDVKM. This chain's CDR3 is CASTPFIAYGRTDTQYF. CDR3 DNA: TGTGCCAGCACCCCCTTCATAGCGTACGGGAGAACAGATACGCAGTATTTT. Supplemented by reference TRBV28 and TRBJ2-3, the full variable domain reads DVKVTQSSRYLVKRTGEKVFLECVQDMDHENMFWYRQDPGLGLRLIYFSYDVKMKEKGDIPEGYSVSREKKERFSLILESASTNQTSMYLCASTPFIAYGRTDTQYFGPGTRLTVL.

The chain uses TRBV19 and TRBJ1-4; no clear D gene. V shed 3 bases and J shed 5 bases, with 10 bases lying between them. CDR1 is LNHDA and CDR2 is SQIVND in the germline V gene (reference sequence). The CDR3 totals 14 residues. DNA for the CDR3: TGTGCCAGTAGTATTCGGGCCCGAAATGAAAAACTGTTTTTT. Translation gives CASSIRARNEKLFF.

CDR3 residues: CASAAGPGQGGHEQYF. The CDR3 coding sequence is TGTGCCAGCGCAGCGGGTCCGGGACAGGGGGGCCACGAGCAGTACTTC. The chain has TRBV9 and TRBJ2-7; 11 nucleotides line up with TRBD1. Trimming took 7 bases from V and 5 from J; bases not matched to a gene: 14. Germline V CDR1 and CDR2: SGDLS, YYNGEE. The CDR3 runs 16 residues. The complete variable domain, with remaining parts taken from reference TRBV9 and TRBJ2-7, reads DSGVTQTPKHLITATGQRVTLRCSPRSGDLSVYWYQQSLDQGLQFLIQYYNGEERAKGNILERFSAQQFPDLHSELNLSSLELGDSALYFCASAAGPGQGGHEQYFGPGTRLTVT.

J is TRBJ2-3 and V is TRBV7-9; tentatively, D is TRBD1 or TRBD2 (7 bases each). Germline CDR1 SEHNR, CDR2 FQNEAQ (reference sequence). This CDR3 is 15 amino acids long. Deletions cut 5 bases from V and 8 bases from J, with 20 bases between. The CDR3 here is CASSRRTGWGGTQYF. CDR3 bases: TGTGCCAGCAGCCGCCGGACAGGTTGGGGGGGTACGCAGTATTTT.

The chain combines TRBV6-1 with TRBJ2-7; the match to TRBD1 covers 10 bases. This CDR3 has 16 amino acids. CDR1 is MNHNS and CDR2 is SASEGT in the germline V gene. V trimming: 4 bases; J trimming: 3 bases; junction bases outside the gene matches: 9. CDR3 residues: CASSAQPGQGIYEQYF. CDR3 nucleotide sequence: TGTGCCAGCAGTGCCCAACCGGGACAGGGGATCTACGAGCAGTACTTC.

The chain is built from TRBV29-1 and TRBJ2-7; the match to TRBD1 covers 7 bases. CDR1 SQVTM and CDR2 ANQGSEA come from the germline V gene. Losses at the gene ends were 7 bases for V and 7 bases for J; bases not matched to a gene: 13. The CDR3 is 13 residues long. CDR3 sequence: CSAEFSQGSEQYF. The CDR3 region has the DNA TGCAGCGCAGAATTTTCACAGGGGTCAGAGCAGTACTTC.